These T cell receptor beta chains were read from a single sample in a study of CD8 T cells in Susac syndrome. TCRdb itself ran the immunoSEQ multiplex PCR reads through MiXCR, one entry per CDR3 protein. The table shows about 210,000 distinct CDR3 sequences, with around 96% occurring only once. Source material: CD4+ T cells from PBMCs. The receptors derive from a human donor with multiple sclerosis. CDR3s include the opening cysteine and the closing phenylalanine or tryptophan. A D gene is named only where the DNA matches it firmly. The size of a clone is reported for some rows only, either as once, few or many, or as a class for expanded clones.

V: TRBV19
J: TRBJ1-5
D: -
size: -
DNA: TGTGCCAGTAAGGACAGAGCAGGGCAGCCCCAGCATTTT
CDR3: CASKDRAGQPQHF

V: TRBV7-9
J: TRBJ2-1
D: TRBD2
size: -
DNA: TGTGCCAGCAGCCGGACTAGCGGGGGGGCAGGTGAGCAGTTCTTC
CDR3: CASSRTSGGAGEQFF

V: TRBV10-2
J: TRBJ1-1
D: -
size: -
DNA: TGCGCCAGCAGTGGGTCCGGGAAAACGAACACTGAAGCTTTCTTT
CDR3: CASSGSGKTNTEAFF

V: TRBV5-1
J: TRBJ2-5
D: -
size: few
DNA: TGTGCCAGCAGTTTAATAAGCCAAGAGACCCAGTACTTC
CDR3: CASSLISQETQYF

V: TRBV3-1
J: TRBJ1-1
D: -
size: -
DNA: TGTGCCAGCAGCCAACAGTACATGAACACTGAAGCTTTCTTT
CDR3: CASSQQYMNTEAFF

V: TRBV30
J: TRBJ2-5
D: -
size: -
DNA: TGTGCCTGGAGTCCCTCGGGGAGGGAGACCCAGTACTTC
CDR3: CAWSPSGRETQYF

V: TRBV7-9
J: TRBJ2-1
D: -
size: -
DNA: TGTGCCAGCAGCTTACAGGGTATTGAGCAGTTCTTC
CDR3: CASSLQGIEQFF

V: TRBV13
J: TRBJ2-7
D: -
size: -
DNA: TGTGCCAGCAGCCAAACAGGGCGATCCTACGAGCAGTACTTC
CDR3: CASSQTGRSYEQYF

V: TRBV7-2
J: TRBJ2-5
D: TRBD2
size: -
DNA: TGTGCCAGCAGCCGCAGACTAGCGGGGGGGCTGAGCCAGTACTTC
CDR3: CASSRRLAGGLSQYF

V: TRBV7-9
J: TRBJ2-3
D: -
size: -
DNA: TGTGCCAGCAGCTTAGAGGCCGGTGCTACAGATACGCAGTATTTT
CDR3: CASSLEAGATDTQYF

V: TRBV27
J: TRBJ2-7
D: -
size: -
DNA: TGTGCCAGCAGGGGACGGCTCCAGATAGGCGAGCAGTACTTC
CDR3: CASRGRLQIGEQYF

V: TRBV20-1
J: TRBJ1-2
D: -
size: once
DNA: TGCAGTGCTAGAGATCGGGCAGATTATGGCTACACCTTC
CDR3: CSARDRADYGYTF

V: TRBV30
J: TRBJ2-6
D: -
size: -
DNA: TGTGCCTGGGGACCTTCGGGGCGGCTCAACGTCCTGACTTTC
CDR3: CAWGPSGRLNVLTF

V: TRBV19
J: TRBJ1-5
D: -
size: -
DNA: TGTGCCAGTAGTATCGGTAGGACCGCCAGCGGTTCGCCCCAGCATTTT
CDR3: CASSIGRTASGSPQHF

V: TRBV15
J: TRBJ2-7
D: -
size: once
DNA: TGTGCCACCAGCAGAGACTTTCTGACGGGTGACAACGAGCAGTACTTC
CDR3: CATSRDFLTGDNEQYF

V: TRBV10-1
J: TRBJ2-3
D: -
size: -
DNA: TGCGCCAGCGCTTCAAGGGATACGCAGTATTTT
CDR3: CASASRDTQYF

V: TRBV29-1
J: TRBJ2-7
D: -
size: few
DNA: TGCAGCGTTGAAGGTAGCTACGAGCAGTACTTC
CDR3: CSVEGSYEQYF

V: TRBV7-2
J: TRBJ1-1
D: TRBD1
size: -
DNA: TGTGCCAGCAGGATAGGGGGCATGAACACTGAAGTTTTCTTT
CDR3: CASRIGGMNTEVFF

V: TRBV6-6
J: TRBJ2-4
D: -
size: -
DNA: TGTGCCAGCAGTTACCAGGCGGACATAGCCAAAAACATTCAGTACTTC
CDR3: CASSYQADIAKNIQYF

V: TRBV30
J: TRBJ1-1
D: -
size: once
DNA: TGTGCCTGGAGTTCGGGGCAGGGAAACACTGAAGTTTTCTTT
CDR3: CAWSSGQGNTEVFF

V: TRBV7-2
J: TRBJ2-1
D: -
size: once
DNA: TGTGCCAGCAGCTCAAGTGTGTCGGGAGCCTACAATGAGCAGTTCTTC
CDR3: CASSSSVSGAYNEQFF

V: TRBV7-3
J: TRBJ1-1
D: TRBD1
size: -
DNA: TGTGCCAGCAGCCATACAGGGGGGGTCACTGAAGCTTTCTTT
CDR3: CASSHTGGVTEAFF

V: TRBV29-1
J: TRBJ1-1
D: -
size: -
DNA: TGCAGCGTTGAAGATGGACGTACTGAAGCTTTCTTT
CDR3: CSVEDGRTEAFF

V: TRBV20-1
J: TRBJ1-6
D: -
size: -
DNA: TGCAGTGCTAGGGCCGCGGGGAATTCACCCCTCCACTTT
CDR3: CSARAAGNSPLHF